A single sample gave rise to the 28 T cell receptor beta chains below, sequenced in a study of post-analysis software for immune sequencing data. Findings and caveats of the study: TRBV5-6, TRBV5-1 and TRBV20-1 belonged to a set of roughly 5 TRBV segments that were more frequent in patients than controls.

These receptors are not linked to any known antigen. Included in the TCR beta cDNA libraries were unique molecular identifiers. TCRdb fed the PCR reads into MiXCR, producing one record per CDR3 protein. The table records over 300,000 distinct CDR3 sequences, approximately 38% of them present only once. The sequenced material came from blood. All receptors come from a girl aged 5-17 years with multiple sclerosis.

The gene calls are TRBV28 and TRBJ2-3, with D maybe TRBD1 (6 bases). Germline V lookup: CDR1 MDHEN, CDR2 SYDVKM. CDR3 size: 13 residues. V lost 5 bases and J 2 bases, leaving 8 bases between the germline ends. CDR3 protein: CASSRTDTDTQYF. In DNA, the CDR3 is TGTGCCAGCAGTCGGACAGACACAGATACGCAGTATTTT.

The gene calls are TRBV6-5 and TRBJ2-3; 12 bases agree with TRBD2. The CDR3 spans 17 residues. CDR1 and CDR2 (germline): MNHEY, SVGAGI. With 2 bases clipped from V and 4 bases from J, the junction kept 7 bases outside the gene matches. The CDR3 nucleotides are TGTGCCAGCAGTTACGGGCCTAGCGGGGGGGCAGCAGATACGCAGTATTTT. As protein: CASSYGPSGGAADTQYF.

In this sample, this clonotype turned up a few times. This chain links TRBV7-2 with TRBJ2-4; possibly TRBD2 for D (6 bases). Germline V gene data show CDR1 as SGHTA and CDR2 as FQGNSA. V was pared by 4 bases and J by 0 bases, with 13 bases between. The CDR3 totals 16 residues. The CDR3 region has the DNA TGTGCCAGCAGCTCCACTGGGGGACTAGCCAAAAACATTCAGTACTTC. Its protein is CASSSTGGLAKNIQYF. Drawing the rest from reference TRBV7-2 and TRBJ2-4, the complete variable domain is GAGVSQSPSNKVTEKGKDVELRCDPISGHTALYWYRQSLGQGLEFLIYFQGNSAPDKSGLPSDRFSAERTGGSVSTLTIQRTQQEDSAVYLCASSSTGGLAKNIQYFGAGTRLSVL.

There are a few counts of this clonotype. This chain connects TRBV4-1 to TRBJ1-2, with 9 nucleotides matching TRBD1. The CDR3 covers 15 residues. Losses at the gene ends were 1 base for V and 5 bases for J; bases not matched to a gene: 5. The germline V gene encodes CDR1 MGHRA and CDR2 YSYEKL. The CDR3 nucleotides are TGCGCCAGCAGCCAAGCTACAGGGGGCTATTATGGCTACACCTTC. It encodes CASSQATGGYYGYTF.

This clonotype was detected only once. V and J are TRBV7-2 and TRBJ1-1; D unresolved. The CDR3 totals 19 residues. Trimming took off 1 base at V and 3 bases at J, with 24 bases between the two ends. CDR1 SGHTA and CDR2 FQGNSA come from the germline V gene. CDR3 in amino acids: CASSLEGFGVQDRDTEAFF. Here the CDR3 DNA reads TGTGCCAGCAGCTTAGAGGGATTCGGAGTTCAGGATCGGGACACTGAAGCTTTCTTT.

In this sample, this clonotype turned up a few times. This rearrangement joins TRBV12-3 or TRBV12-4 to TRBJ1-5, with a tentative D call TRBD1 (5 bases). The V and J ends lost 3 bases and 5 bases respectively, with 11 bases between them. This CDR3 is built from 14 residues. This chain's CDR3 is CASSFYGADQPQHF. As DNA, the CDR3 is TGTGCCAGCAGTTTTTATGGGGCTGATCAGCCCCAGCATTTT.

This clonotype was observed a few times. The chain links TRBV20-1 to TRBJ2-7; 10 positions match TRBD1. Germline V gives CDR1 DFQATT, CDR2 SNEGSKA (reference sequence). The CDR3 sequence is 14 residues long. V shed 6 bases, J shed 4 bases, and the junction held 9 bases outside the gene matches. The CDR3 DNA sequence: TGCAGTGCCACCGCGACAGGGGGCGGGTACGAGCAGTACTTC. It translates to CSATATGGGYEQYF.

The chain links TRBV30 to TRBJ1-1; D not resolved. Trimming removed 3 bases from V and 3 bases from J, with 14 bases in between. In germline, CDR1 is GTSNPN, CDR2 SVGIG (reference sequence). The CDR3 consists of 14 residues. For the CDR3, the DNA is TGTGCCTGGAGCGGCCCTTTGGAAGACACTGAAGCTTTCTTT. It encodes CAWSGPLEDTEAFF.

V usage is TRBV12-3 or TRBV12-4 and J usage is TRBJ2-7; no firm D call. Trimming shortened V by 6 bases and J by 4 bases, and 10 bases separated the two germline ends. This CDR3 has 12 amino acids. The CDR3 DNA sequence: TGTGCCAGCAGCTTTGACGTGTACGAGCAGTACTTC. Its translation: CASSFDVYEQYF.

There are many counts of this clonotype. The chain recombines TRBV7-9 with TRBJ1-2, with D unclear. V shed 5 bases and J shed 0 bases, with 10 bases lying between them. Per germline, CDR1 SEHNR and CDR2 FQNEAQ (reference sequence). This CDR3 region has 14 residues. The CDR3 reads CASSRTGANYGYTF. DNA for the CDR3: TGTGCCAGCAGCCGAACGGGAGCTAACTATGGCTACACCTTC.

This clonotype was found a few times. V gene TRBV5-1 combines with J gene TRBJ1-5; D is perhaps TRBD1 (5 bases). Trimming shortened V by 8 bases and J by 7 bases, and 7 bases separated the two germline ends. CDR1 and CDR2 from the germline V gene are SGHRS and YFSETQ. The CDR3 extends over 10 amino acids. The CDR3 region is CARTVQPQHF. CDR3 bases: TGCGCCAGGACAGTACAGCCCCAGCATTTT. The full variable domain, in which reference TRBV5-1 and TRBJ1-5 provide the parts outside the CDR3, is KAGVTQTPRYLIKTRGQQVTLSCSPISGHRSVSWYQQTPGQGLQFLFEYFSETQRNKGNFPGRFSGRQFSNSRSEMNVSTLELGDSALYLCARTVQPQHFGDGTRLSIL.

The CDR3 sequence is CASSGRTGGGNTEAFF. The CDR3 region has the DNA TGCGCCAGCAGCGGGCGGACAGGCGGCGGGAACACTGAAGCTTTCTTT. V gene TRBV5-1 combines with J gene TRBJ1-1, with TRBD1 matching over 7 bases. The CDR3 contains 16 residues. Germline lookup yields CDR1 SGHRS and CDR2 YFSETQ. V dropped 4 bases and J dropped 1; count of bases not matched to a gene: 10.

This clonotype was seen many times. The V call is TRBV13, the J call TRBJ2-7, with 7 bases identical to TRBD2. Germline lookup yields CDR1 PRHDT and CDR2 FYEKMQ (reference sequence). V lost 4 bases, J lost 2 bases, and 2 bases stayed unmatched. There are 13 residues in the CDR3. The CDR3 DNA reads as TGTGCCAGCAGCTGGGGACTACCCTACGAGCAGTACTTC. Its translation: CASSWGLPYEQYF.

Concerning this clonotype: The junction does not match germline at one end; this may be a read error. This chain joins TRBV7-2 and TRBJ1-4; D is undetermined. Germline V gene lookup returns CDR1 SGHTA and CDR2 FQGNSA. The CDR3 is made up of 11 amino acids. The chain's CDR3 is CAGSANEKLFF. Here the CDR3 DNA reads TGTGCCGGCAGCGCTAATGAAAAACTGTTTTTT.

A few counts support this clonotype. Here the CDR3 DNA reads TGCGCCAGCAGCCAAGCACCGGGACAGCACTACGAGCAGTACTTC. Translating gives CASSQAPGQHYEQYF. The chain joins TRBV4-3 to TRBJ2-7; TRBD1 matches at 7 bases. V shed 1 base, J shed 3 bases, and the junction held 6 bases outside the gene matches. The CDR3 is made up of 15 amino acids. Germline V gene lookup returns CDR1 LGHNA and CDR2 YSLEER.

The chain employs TRBV29-1 and TRBJ1-5; 9 nucleotides match TRBD1. CDR3 length equals 14 residues. Trimming cost V 4 bases and J 8 bases; bases outside gene matches: 9. CDR1 is SQVTM and CDR2 is ANQGSEA in the germline V gene. The CDR3 region is CSVASGTGREPQHF. In DNA form, the CDR3 reads TGCAGCGTTGCTTCCGGGACAGGGAGGGAGCCCCAGCATTTT.

This clonotype was picked up one time. V is TRBV29-1 and J is TRBJ1-1; weak D call: TRBD1 (6 bases). The CDR3 contains 13 residues. Germline V gene sequence: CDR1 SQVTM, CDR2 ANQGSEA. This CDR3 reads CGLAETGSTEAFF. CDR3 in DNA: TGCGGATTGGCGGAAACAGGGAGCACTGAAGCTTTCTTT.

This clonotype showed up just a few times. The rearrangement links TRBV7-2 to TRBJ2-1, with TRBD2 matching 9 bases. Germline V lookup: CDR1 SGHTA, CDR2 FQGNSA. The CDR3 runs 17 residues. V shed 5 bases, J shed 8 bases, and the junction held 16 bases outside the gene matches. The CDR3: CASSPKAGGGASHEQFF. CDR3 in DNA: TGTGCCAGCAGCCCTAAAGCAGGCGGGGGGGCTTCCCATGAGCAGTTCTTC.

The chain links TRBV6-2 or TRBV6-3 to TRBJ2-3, with 7 bases fitting TRBD2. This CDR3 is built from 15 residues. Trimming removed 6 bases from V and 1 base from J; junction bases left unmatched: 7. In germline, CDR1 is MNHEY, CDR2 SVGEGT. For the CDR3, the DNA is TGTGCCAGCAGCGTGACTAGCCCAGGCACAGATACGCAGTATTTT. Protein product: CASSVTSPGTDTQYF.

This clonotype came up a few times. The chain carries TRBV10-3 and TRBJ2-5, with TRBD1 matching 9 bases. The better agreement between TRBJ2-7 and the DNA end casts doubt on the J call. Germline CDR1 is ENHRY and CDR2 is SYGVKD. This CDR3 comprises 12 residues. The CDR3 nucleotides read TGTGCCATCAGGGGACAGGGAAGCGAGCAGTACTTC. It codes for CAIRGQGSEQYF.

This sequence joins TRBV20-1 and TRBJ2-7, with D unclear. The J call may be in error: the DNA end matches TRBJ2-5 better. This CDR3 has 14 residues. CDR1 is DFQATT and CDR2 is SNEGSKA in the germline V gene (reference sequence). CDR3 bases: TGCAGTGCTAGACACCTCATTTTCGGAGAGACCCAGTACTTC. This encodes CSARHLIFGETQYF.

V and J are TRBV27 and TRBJ2-7, with 8 bases that match TRBD1. Germline loops: CDR1 MNHEY, CDR2 SMNVEV (reference sequence). This CDR3 region has 14 residues. The J segment lost 6 bases and the V segment lost 4 bases, leaving 8 bases of the junction unmatched. The CDR3 region is CASSSGQVVGEQYF. DNA for the CDR3: TGTGCCAGCAGTTCGGGACAGGTAGTAGGCGAGCAGTACTTC.

The chain combines TRBV5-6 with TRBJ1-1; D is unresolved. V gave up 5 bases and J gave up 1 base, with 9 bases separating them. This CDR3 has 13 amino acids. CDR1 is SGHDT and CDR2 is YYEEEE in the germline V gene. The CDR3, as DNA: TGTGCCAGCAGACGACGGGGGAACACTGAAGCTTTCTTT. It translates to CASRRRGNTEAFF.

This CDR3 reads CAISPGVSTDTQYF. Here the CDR3 DNA reads TGTGCCATCAGTCCGGGGGTCAGCACAGATACGCAGTATTTT. The J gene is TRBJ2-3, the V gene TRBV10-3, with D possibly matching TRBD2 (6 bases). CDR1 is ENHRY, CDR2 SYGVKD, per germline. The CDR3 runs to 14 residues. V dropped 5 bases and J dropped 0 bases, with 9 bases sitting between them.

The rearrangement joins TRBV5-1 to TRBJ2-7; 10 nucleotides match TRBD1. The CDR3 totals 16 residues. After removal of 1 base from V and 1 base from J, the junction contained 5 bases not matched to a gene. The germline gives CDR1 SGHRS, CDR2 YFSETQ. The CDR3, as DNA: TGCGCCAGCAGCTTGTTGACAGGGGGCAAGTCCTACGAGCAGTACTTC. This codes for CASSLLTGGKSYEQYF.

Concerning this clonotype itself: A junction end diverges from the germline sequence, so it may reflect a read error. The J gene is TRBJ1-5, the V gene TRBV27; 8 nucleotides line up with TRBD1. The germline CDR1 and CDR2 sequences are MNHEY and SMNVEV (reference sequence). The length of the CDR3 is 14 residues. DNA of the CDR3: TGTGCCAGGGGAAAGGGACAGGACGGTCAGCTCCAGCATTTT. Translation: CARGKGQDGQLQHF.

The V and J genes are TRBV20-1 and TRBJ2-3; D possibly corresponds to TRBD2 (5 bases). This CDR3 comprises 14 residues. V lost 3 bases to trimming and J lost 0 bases, with 10 bases between them. Germline V gene lookup returns CDR1 DFQATT and CDR2 SNEGSKA (reference sequence). The CDR3 DNA reads as TGCAGTGCTAGGAGTACTAGGAGCACAGATACGCAGTATTTT. Protein sequence: CSARSTRSTDTQYF.

For this clonotype: Germline is not matched at one junction end, which may reflect a read error. This chain links TRBV20-1 with TRBJ1-1; possible D gene TRBD1, 6 bases. Germline V lookup: CDR1 DFQATT, CDR2 SNEGSKA (reference sequence). The CDR3 sequence is 15 residues long. The CDR3 here is CSARGSNRANTKAFF. The CDR3 DNA is TGCAGTGCTAGAGGAAGTAACAGGGCGAACACTAAAGCTTTCTTT.